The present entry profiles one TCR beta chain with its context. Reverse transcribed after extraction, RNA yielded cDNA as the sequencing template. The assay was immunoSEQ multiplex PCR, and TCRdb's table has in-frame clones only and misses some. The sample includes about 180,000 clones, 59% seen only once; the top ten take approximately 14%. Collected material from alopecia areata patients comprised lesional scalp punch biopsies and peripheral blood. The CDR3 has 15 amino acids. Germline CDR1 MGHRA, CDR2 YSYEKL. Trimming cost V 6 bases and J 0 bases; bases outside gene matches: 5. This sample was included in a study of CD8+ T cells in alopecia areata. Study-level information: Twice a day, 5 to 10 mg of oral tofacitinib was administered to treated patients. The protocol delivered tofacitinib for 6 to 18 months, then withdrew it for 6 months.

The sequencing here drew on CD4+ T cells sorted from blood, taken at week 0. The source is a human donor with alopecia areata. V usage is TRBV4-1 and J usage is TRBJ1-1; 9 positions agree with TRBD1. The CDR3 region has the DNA TGCGCCAGCAGTCGGGACAGGGCAATGAACACTGAAGCTTTCTTT. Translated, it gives CASSRDRAMNTEAFF.